This T cell receptor (beta chain) is from a study of blood T cell repertoires in COVID-19. Background on the study: From T cells, B-cell-depleted T cells, or PBMCs came the material, which was cDNA or gDNA.

Each participant's cohort was designated according to participant-reported clinical history. This clone was observed a handful of times. Only in-frame clones appear in the TCRdb table, and some are missing; sequencing was by immunoSEQ multiplex PCR. The sample lists approximately 150,000 clones; around 84% were seen once. The CDR3 has 13 residues. The V and J ends lost 1 base and 4 bases respectively, with 6 bases between them. Germline CDR1 and CDR2: SGHRS and YFSETQ. This TCR was sampled from a woman between 45 and 60 years old who had recovered from COVID-19. The sequenced material came from PBMCs or T cells enriched from blood (not recorded which). The chain joins TRBV5-1 to TRBJ2-1; D unclear. The CDR3 region has the DNA TGCGCCAGCAGCTTGACAGATTACAATGAGCAGTTCTTC. This sequence encodes CASSLTDYNEQFF.